The rows below give T cell receptor beta chains drawn from one sample of a study of PD-1 blockade in classical Hodgkin lymphoma. Sequencing used immunoSEQ multiplex PCR; TCRdb keeps in-frame clones, though not all of them. The table shows tens of thousands of clones, with 90% occurring only once. Sequenced material: CD4+ T cells from blood. The source is a human donor with classical Hodgkin lymphoma. Each CDR3 is given with its conserved first and last residue. D genes are given only for firm matches. For some rows the clone size is stated as once, few or many, or as a class when expanded; others skip it.

>NA|TRBJ1-2|TRBV28|NA
CASSLRLGQVDSGYTF
TGTGCCAGCAGTTTAAGGCTTGGACAAGTCGATTCGGGCTACACCTTC
>NA|TRBJ2-5|TRBV5-1|once
CASSLPLETQYF
TGCGCCAGCAGCCTCCCGCTAGAGACCCAGTACTTC
>TRBD1|TRBJ1-2|TRBV6-5|NA
CASSYWGQGRDYGYTF
TGTGCCAGCAGTTACTGGGGACAGGGTAGAGACTATGGCTACACCTTC
>NA|TRBJ2-1|TRBV4-1|NA
CASSQGFKGSAYNEQFF
TGCGCCAGCAGCCAGGGCTTTAAAGGCTCTGCCTACAATGAGCAGTTCTTC
>NA|TRBJ1-3|TRBV18|NA
CASSATWGGSSGNTIYF
TGTGCCAGCTCAGCGACCTGGGGAGGGAGCTCTGGAAACACCATATATTTT
>NA|TRBJ1-1|TRBV6-5|NA
CASSYSSENTEAFF
TGTGCCAGCAGTTACTCGAGCGAGAACACTGAAGCTTTCTTT
>TRBD1|TRBJ1-1|TRBV7-9|NA
CASSQTTGEAFF
TGTGCCAGCAGCCAAACGACAGGGGAAGCTTTCTTT
>TRBD1|TRBJ1-2|TRBV19|NA
CASTPTGGGYGYTF
TGTGCCAGTACCCCGACAGGGGGAGGCTATGGCTACACCTTC
>NA|TRBJ1-6|TRBV2|few
CASSLSNSPLHF
TGTGCCAGCTCCCTTAGCAATTCACCCCTCCACTTT
>NA|TRBJ2-1|TRBV5-1|NA
CASSKGDDYNEQFF
TGCGCCAGCAGCAAAGGGGACGACTACAATGAGCAGTTCTTC
>TRBD2|TRBJ2-7|TRBV7-2|NA
CASSPSGPYEQYF
TGTGCCAGCAGCCCTAGCGGGCCCTACGAGCAGTACTTC
>NA|TRBJ1-1|TRBV29-1|NA
CSVQMRLSTEAFF
TGCAGCGTTCAAATGCGGTTAAGCACTGAAGCTTTCTTT
>NA|TRBJ1-2|TRBV5-1|NA
CASSPMGLNYGYTF
TGCGCCAGCAGCCCCATGGGCCTTAACTATGGCTACACCTTC
>TRBD2|TRBJ2-1|TRBV19|NA
CASSREGTSLEQFF
TGTGCCAGTAGTAGAGAGGGGACTAGCTTGGAGCAGTTCTTC
>NA|TRBJ2-3|TRBV5-1|NA
CASSLPSTDTQYF
TGCGCCAGCAGCTTACCCAGCACAGATACGCAGTATTTT
>NA|TRBJ1-1|TRBV6-6|NA
CASDRTPGTEAFF
TGTGCCAGCGATAGGACCCCCGGCACTGAAGCTTTCTTT
>NA|TRBJ2-7|TRBV28|NA
CASSGVSGSPYEQYF
TGTGCCAGCAGTGGGGTCTCAGGGTCACCCTACGAGCAGTACTTC
>TRBD2|TRBJ2-2|TRBV12-5|NA
CASGPGLAGAPGELFF
TGTGCTAGTGGCCCGGGACTAGCGGGAGCGCCCGGGGAGCTGTTTTTT
>NA|TRBJ2-1|TRBV27|few
CASTRGNTYNEQFF
TGTGCCAGCACCCGGGGGAACACCTACAATGAGCAGTTCTTC
>TRBD1|TRBJ1-3|TRBV9|NA
CASSGTGYAGNTIYF
TGTGCCAGCAGCGGGACAGGGTATGCGGGAAACACCATATATTTT
>TRBD1|TRBJ2-7|TRBV27|NA
CASSYLDRVYEQYF
TGTGCCAGCAGTTATTTAGACAGGGTCTACGAGCAGTACTTC
>NA|TRBJ2-7|TRBV2|NA
CASSEQGSSYEQYF
TGTGCCAGCAGTGAGCAGGGTTCCTCCTACGAGCAGTACTTC
>TRBD1|TRBJ1-6|TRBV9|NA
CASSAQGGPSNSPLHF
TGTGCCAGCAGCGCTCAAGGGGGCCCTAGTAATTCACCCCTCCACTTT
>NA|TRBJ1-2|TRBV6-1|NA
CASSEYGGGYTF
TGTGCCAGCAGTGAATACGGGGGTGGCTACACCTTC
>NA|TRBJ1-2|TRBV2|once
CASSELSRGNYGYTF
TGTGCCAGCAGTGAACTGTCCAGGGGTAACTATGGCTACACCTTC
>TRBD1|TRBJ2-7|TRBV18|once
CASSPGQGPYEQYF
TGTGCCAGCTCACCCGGACAGGGGCCCTACGAGCAGTACTTC
>NA|TRBJ2-7|TRBV15|NA
CATSRVSGWVDF
TGTGCCACCAGCAGAGTGTCCGGGTGGGTGGACTTC
>TRBD2|TRBJ2-1|TRBV5-1|NA
CASSLRGLGNNEQFF
TGCGCCAGCAGCTTGCGGGGACTAGGGAACAATGAGCAGTTCTTC
>NA|TRBJ2-2|TRBV5-1|NA
CASSLTHLAGANTGELFF
TGCGCCAGCAGCTTGACCCATCTGGCGGGGGCTAACACCGGGGAGCTGTTTTTT
>NA|TRBJ2-7|TRBV18|NA
CASSGSPALREQYF
TGTGCCAGCTCAGGGAGTCCAGCTTTAAGGGAGCAGTACTTC
>TRBD2|TRBJ2-7|TRBV13|NA
CASSLRAGGLREQYF
TGTGCCAGCAGCTTAAGAGCGGGGGGCCTCAGAGAGCAGTACTTC
>NA|TRBJ2-7|TRBV5-4|NA
CASSPGTLSSYEQYF
TGTGCCAGCAGCCCAGGGACCCTCAGCTCCTACGAGCAGTACTTC
>NA|TRBJ1-1|TRBV6-6|NA
CASIPTWGKAFF
TGTGCCAGCATCCCCACGTGGGGGAAAGCTTTCTTT
>NA|TRBJ2-3|TRBV15|NA
CATSRVPRGARTDTQYF
TGTGCCACCAGCAGAGTCCCCCGCGGGGCTCGCACAGATACGCAGTATTTT
>NA|TRBJ2-5|TRBV5-6|NA
CASSSKYYQETQYF
TGTGCCAGCAGCTCCAAATACTACCAAGAGACCCAGTACTTC
>NA|TRBJ1-2|TRBV28|once
CASSLFGRINGYTF
TGTGCCAGCAGTTTATTCGGCAGGATTAATGGCTACACCTTC
>NA|TRBJ1-1|TRBV2|NA
CASKVGGADNTEAFF
TGTGCCAGCAAAGTGGGAGGGGCGGACAACACTGAAGCTTTCTTT
>NA|TRBJ1-5|TRBV6-1|NA
CASRVSDNQPQHF
TGTGCCAGCAGGGTGAGTGACAATCAGCCCCAGCATTTT
>TRBD1|TRBJ1-6|TRBV18|NA
CASSGTGGPLHF
TGTGCCAGCTCAGGGACAGGTGGACCCCTCCACTTT
>NA|TRBJ2-5|TRBV5-1|NA
CASSLGQSSETQYF
TGCGCCAGCAGCCTAGGACAGTCGTCAGAGACCCAGTACTTC
>NA|TRBJ2-7|TRBV2|NA
CASSFDIYEQYF
TGTGCCAGCAGTTTTGACATCTACGAGCAGTACTTC
>TRBD2|TRBJ2-2|TRBV19|few
CASSITSGSNTGELFF
TGTGCCAGTAGTATCACTAGCGGGTCGAACACCGGGGAGCTGTTTTTT